Shown below are 18 T cell receptor beta chains from a single sample sequenced in a study of cytomegalovirus exposure and HLA in healthy donors. PCR amplification relied on 60 Vbeta primers (plus 13 Jbeta primers). Libraries were prepared by immunoSEQ multiplex PCR; TCRdb keeps only in-frame clonotypes and omits some of them. The sample lists about 100,000 clones; around three quarters were seen once. Material for sequencing was PBMCs. These receptors were collected from a female donor in good health and CMV-seropositive.

V is TRBV25-1 and J is TRBJ1-1, with D perhaps TRBD1 (5 bases). V dropped 5 bases and J dropped 4 bases, with 17 bases sitting between them. Germline CDR1 MGHDK, CDR2 SYGVNS. The CDR3 has 15 amino acids. CDR3 sequence: CASSLALTGGTEAFF. For the CDR3, the DNA is TGTGCCAGCAGTTTGGCGCTTACCGGGGGCACTGAAGCTTTCTTT.

V gene TRBV30 combines with J gene TRBJ2-7, with TRBD2 as a possible D gene (7 bases). The CDR3 contains 16 residues. Trimming took 3 bases from V and 7 from J, leaving 25 bases between them. CDR1 is GTSNPN, CDR2 SVGIG, per germline (reference sequence). The CDR3 DNA sequence: TGTGCCTGGAGGCCCCCCCCCGGGGGGCCGTCCGGGGAGCAGTACTTC. Translating gives CAWRPPPGGPSGEQYF.

The V gene is TRBV18, the J gene TRBJ2-2; 11 bases match TRBD2. Germline lookup yields CDR1 KGHSH and CDR2 LQKENI. This CDR3 spans 21 amino acids. The junction had 20 bases not matched to a gene; V was cut back by 4 bases and J by 4 bases. The CDR3 reads CASSLYRGTSGGGSSTGELFF. The CDR3 DNA reads TGTGCCAGCTCACTCTATCGAGGGACTAGCGGCGGGGGTTCGAGCACCGGGGAGCTGTTTTTT.

V and J are TRBV5-6 and TRBJ2-7; 12 nucleotides line up with TRBD1. The CDR3 spans 15 residues. The germline gives CDR1 SGHDT, CDR2 YYEEEE. The V and J ends lost 4 bases and 7 bases, in that order; junction bases with no gene match: 9. CDR3 amino acids: CASSGPGQGAEEQYF. The CDR3 nucleotides are TGTGCCAGCAGCGGACCGGGACAGGGGGCAGAGGAGCAGTACTTC.

Details on this clone: Other DNA sequences within the sample encode an identical CDR3. The genes are TRBV5-4 and TRBJ1-1; 9 bases line up with TRBD1. J gave up 5 bases and V 4 bases, and 6 bases lay outside the gene matches. Germline lookup yields CDR1 SGHNT and CDR2 YYREEE (reference sequence). The CDR3 extends over 14 amino acids. In nucleotides, the CDR3 is TGTGCCAGCAGCCCTGGACAGGGGAGGACTGAAGCTTTCTTT. Translating it yields CASSPGQGRTEAFF.

On this clone itself: A junction end diverges from the germline sequence, so it may reflect a read error. The rearrangement links TRBV11-2 to TRBJ2-4; 8 nucleotides match TRBD1. Germline V lookup: CDR1 SGHAT, CDR2 FQNNGV. This CDR3 is 14 amino acids long. The CDR3 spells CASSPRTGPGVMWF. CDR3 nucleotides: TGTGCCAGCAGCCCCCGGACAGGGCCCGGTGTGATGTGGTTC. The full variable domain, in which reference TRBV11-2 and TRBJ2-4 provide the parts outside the CDR3, is EAGVAQSPRYKIIEKRQSVAFWCNPISGHATLYWYQQILGQGPKLLIQFQNNGVVDDSQLPKDRFSAERLKGVDSTLKIQPAKLEDSAVYLCASSPRTGPGVMWFGAGTRLSVL.

This sequence joins TRBV9 and TRBJ2-2; TRBD1 matches at 8 bases. From germline, CDR1 is SGDLS and CDR2 YYNGEE. V dropped 0 bases and J dropped 4; count of bases not matched to a gene: 8. The CDR3 is made up of 17 amino acids. The chain's CDR3 is CASSVGGTGGATGELFF. The DNA for the CDR3 is TGTGCCAGCAGCGTAGGGGGGACAGGAGGGGCCACCGGGGAGCTGTTTTTT.

V is TRBV2 and J is TRBJ1-5; 8 bases line up with TRBD1. This CDR3 region has 18 residues. With V trimmed by 2 bases and J by 7 bases, 16 bases remained unmatched. The germline V gene encodes CDR1 SNHLY and CDR2 FYNNEI. The CDR3 bases are TGTGCCAGCAGTGAACGCTGGACAGGGCCGATTCGACGGCAGCCCCAGCATTTT. Its translation is CASSERWTGPIRRQPQHF.

With respect to this clone: Compared with germline, one end of the junction differs, possibly owing to a read error. The rearrangement uses TRBV7-9 and TRBJ2-2, with 9 bases that match TRBD1. The CDR3 contains 18 residues. Germline V gives CDR1 SEHNR, CDR2 FQNEAQ (reference sequence). DNA of the CDR3: TGTTCCAGCAGCTTACTACTGGGACAGGGTGTAAACACCGGGGAGCTGTTTTTT. Residues: CSSSLLLGQGVNTGELFF.

This rearrangement joins TRBV5-1 to TRBJ1-4; 7 nucleotides agree with TRBD1. Per the germline V gene, CDR1 is SGHRS and CDR2 is YFSETQ. The J segment lost 7 bases and the V segment lost 0 bases, leaving 6 bases of the junction unmatched. This CDR3 comprises 15 residues. This CDR3 reads CASSLAATGIEKLFF. CDR3 nucleotide sequence: TGCGCCAGCAGCTTGGCCGCGACAGGGATTGAAAAACTGTTTTTT.

The chain has TRBV7-8 and TRBJ2-1; the match to TRBD2 covers 9 bases. Germline lookup yields CDR1 SGHVS and CDR2 FQNEAQ. Trimming cost V 10 bases and J 6 bases; bases outside gene matches: 13. This CDR3 region has 15 residues. The CDR3 DNA follows: TGTGCCACCCGGCAGGGCGGGAGGGCCTCCAATGAGCAGTTCTTC. Translation: CATRQGGRASNEQFF.

The rearrangement links TRBV19 to TRBJ2-7; 7 bases agree with TRBD2. This CDR3 comprises 13 residues. Looked up from germline, CDR1 is LNHDA and CDR2 is SQIVND (reference sequence). Germline trimming cut 4 bases from V and 6 bases from J; bases unmatched to any gene: 6. This chain's CDR3 is CASSKGTIREQYF. The CDR3 nucleotides are TGTGCCAGTAGTAAGGGGACTATCCGCGAGCAGTACTTC. Full variable domain (outside the CDR3, taken from reference TRBV19 and TRBJ2-7): DGGITQSPKYLFRKEGQNVTLSCEQNLNHDAMYWYRQDPGQGLRLIYYSQIVNDFQKGDIAEGYSVSREKKESFPLTVTSAQKNPTAFYLCASSKGTIREQYFGPGTRLTVT.

The gene calls are TRBV6-5 and TRBJ2-7; no definite D call. The ends were cut back, 5 bases at V and 3 bases at J, with 5 bases in the middle. CDR1 and CDR2 from the germline V gene are MNHEY and SVGAGI. The length of the CDR3 is 11 residues. The CDR3 coding sequence is TGTGCCAGCAGTACCAGCTACGAGCAGTACTTC. It translates to CASSTSYEQYF.

This chain links TRBV9 with TRBJ2-3, with TRBD2 matching over 9 bases. Germline loops: CDR1 SGDLS, CDR2 YYNGEE. The CDR3 sequence is 18 residues long. The trim removed 0 bases at V and 3 bases at J, leaving 11 bases unmatched. The CDR3 nucleotides are TGTGCCAGCAGCGTAGCGATCGCGGGGGGGCCTTGGACAGATACGCAGTATTTT. It encodes CASSVAIAGGPWTDTQYF. Using reference TRBV9 and TRBJ2-3 for the parts outside the CDR3, the full variable domain is DSGVTQTPKHLITATGQRVTLRCSPRSGDLSVYWYQQSLDQGLQFLIQYYNGEERAKGNILERFSAQQFPDLHSELNLSSLELGDSALYFCASSVAIAGGPWTDTQYFGPGTRLTVL.

The chain is built from TRBV7-2 and TRBJ2-7; 10 bases align to TRBD2. Germline V gene sequence: CDR1 SGHTA, CDR2 FQGNSA. The CDR3 length is 14 residues. The V and J ends lost 4 bases and 6 bases, in that order; junction bases with no gene match: 6. The CDR3 region has the DNA TGTGCCAGCAGCTCAGATTGGACTAGCGGCGAGCAGTACTTC. Translated, it gives CASSSDWTSGEQYF.

The V and J genes are TRBV30 and TRBJ1-2; 7 positions agree with TRBD1. J lost 7 bases, V lost 3 bases, and 8 bases had no gene match. The V gene's germline CDR1 is GTSNPN and CDR2 SVGIG (reference sequence). CDR3 length: 13 residues. This chain's CDR3 is CAWSAKGAFGYTF. In DNA, the CDR3 is TGTGCCTGGAGCGCCAAGGGGGCCTTTGGCTACACCTTC.

The chain is built from TRBV5-5 and TRBJ1-3; 7 bases agree with TRBD1. The CDR3 has 15 amino acids. Trimming removed 4 bases from V and 4 bases from J; junction bases left unmatched: 8. Germline CDR1 reads SGHKS; CDR2 reads YYEKEE (reference sequence). CDR3 sequence: CASSLEQGRGNTIYF. For the CDR3, the DNA is TGTGCCAGCAGCCTGGAACAGGGGAGGGGAAACACCATATATTTT.

V and J are TRBV4-2 and TRBJ2-2; 12 bases are a match to TRBD2. With V trimmed by 5 bases and J by 9 bases, 10 bases remained unmatched. Germline V CDR1 and CDR2: LGHNA, YNFKEQ. The CDR3 runs 16 residues. CDR3 loop: CASSKGLAGARWELFF. The CDR3 region has the DNA TGTGCCAGCAGCAAGGGACTAGCGGGCGCCAGGTGGGAGCTGTTTTTT.